The following is a T cell receptor beta chain sequence with its context. The antigen remains unidentified. Use of 60 Vbeta and 13 Jbeta primers characterized the PCR. Profiled with immunoSEQ multiplex PCR; TCRdb holds only in-frame clones, not every one. The sample consists of approximately 130,000 clones, around 77% of them appearing once. The data are from a study of cytomegalovirus exposure and HLA in healthy donors. General observations from the study: What a later analysis showed was that several of the most significant clusters appeared linked to common viral pathogens. It has been reported that TCR beta sequences accurately predicted the HLA-A and HLA-B alleles of most subjects. Cytomegalovirus status, reportedly, was diagnosed with high specificity and sensitivity by the classifier.

Trimming left V 4 bases short and J 4 bases short, with 11 bases between. There are 14 residues in the CDR3. Germline V gene lookup returns CDR1 SNHLY and CDR2 FYNNEI. The V call is TRBV2, the J call TRBJ1-3; D gene unclear. The material sequenced was PBMCs. This TCR came from a man aged 50-59 years in good health and CMV-seronegative. For the CDR3, the DNA is TGTGCCAGCAGTGGGCGGGTTCCCGGAAACACCATATATTTT. Translated, it gives CASSGRVPGNTIYF.